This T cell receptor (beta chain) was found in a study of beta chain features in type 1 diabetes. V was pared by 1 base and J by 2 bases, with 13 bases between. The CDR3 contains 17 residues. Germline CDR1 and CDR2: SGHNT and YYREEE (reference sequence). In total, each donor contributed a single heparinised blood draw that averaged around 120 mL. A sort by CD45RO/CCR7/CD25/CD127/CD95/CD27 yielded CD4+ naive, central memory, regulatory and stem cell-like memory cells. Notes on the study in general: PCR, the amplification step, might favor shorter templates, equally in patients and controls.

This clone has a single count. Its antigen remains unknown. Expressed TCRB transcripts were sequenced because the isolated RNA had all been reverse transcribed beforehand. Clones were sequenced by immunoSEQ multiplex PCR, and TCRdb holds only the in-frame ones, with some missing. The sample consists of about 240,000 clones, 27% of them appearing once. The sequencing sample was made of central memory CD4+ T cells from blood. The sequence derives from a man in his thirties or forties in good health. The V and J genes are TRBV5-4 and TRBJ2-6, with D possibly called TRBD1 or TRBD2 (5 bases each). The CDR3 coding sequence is TGTGCCAGCAGCTTGTACGAGGGGAGAACTGGGGCCAACGTCCTGACTTTC. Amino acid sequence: CASSLYEGRTGANVLTF.